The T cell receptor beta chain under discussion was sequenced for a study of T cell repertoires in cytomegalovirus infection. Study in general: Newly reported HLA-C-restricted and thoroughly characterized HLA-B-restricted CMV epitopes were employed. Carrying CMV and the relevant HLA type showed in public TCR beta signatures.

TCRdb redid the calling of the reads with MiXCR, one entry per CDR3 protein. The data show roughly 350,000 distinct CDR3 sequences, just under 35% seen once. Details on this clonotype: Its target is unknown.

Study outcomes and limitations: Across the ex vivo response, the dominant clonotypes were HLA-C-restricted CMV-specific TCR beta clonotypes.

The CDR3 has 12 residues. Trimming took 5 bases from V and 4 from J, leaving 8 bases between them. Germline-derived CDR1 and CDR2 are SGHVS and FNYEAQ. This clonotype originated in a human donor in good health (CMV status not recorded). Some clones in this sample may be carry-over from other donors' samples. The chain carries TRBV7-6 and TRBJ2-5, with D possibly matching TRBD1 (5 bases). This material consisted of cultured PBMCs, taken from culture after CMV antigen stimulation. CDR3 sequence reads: CASSDSRETQYF. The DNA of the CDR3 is TGTGCCAGCAGCGACAGCAGAGAGACCCAGTACTTC.